These 22 T cell receptor beta chains share one sample of origin, sequenced in a study of T cells in Graves' hyperthyroidism and ophthalmopathy. RNA transcripts yielded amplified TCR beta CDR3 regions. The HTBI set primed first-round TCR CDR3 RT-PCR. TCRdb used MiXCR to reprocess the multiplex PCR reads, holding one entry per CDR3 protein. The table has about 610,000 distinct CDR3 sequences, roughly 14% seen once. Sequenced material: blood. The receptors stem from a woman between 40 and 55 years old with Graves' ophthalmopathy.

The chain employs TRBV28 and TRBJ2-7; D possibly corresponds to TRBD2 (5 bases). The V and J ends lost 5 bases and 4 bases respectively, with 24 bases between them. The CDR3 is made up of 17 amino acids. Germline lookup yields CDR1 MDHEN and CDR2 SYDVKM. CDR3 amino acids: CASSLSIPSRSGYEQYF. The CDR3 DNA sequence: TGTGCCAGCAGTCTATCGATCCCGAGCAGGTCGGGGTACGAGCAGTACTTC.

This clonotype was recorded many times. The rearrangement joins TRBV6-1 to TRBJ2-7; no firm D call. Trimming took off 1 base at V and 0 bases at J, with 1 base between the two ends. Germline V lookup: CDR1 MNHNS, CDR2 SASEGT. The CDR3 extends over 12 amino acids. CDR3 DNA sequence: TGTGCCAGCAGTGAAGTCTCCTACGAGCAGTACTTC. Its translation: CASSEVSYEQYF.

This clonotype was seen ten or more times. Mismatch with germline at one junction end may stem from a read error. The chain carries TRBV7-6 and TRBJ1-1, with TRBD1 matching over 8 bases. Germline V gene sequence: CDR1 SGHVS, CDR2 FNYEAQ. This CDR3 comprises 13 residues. The CDR3 DNA reads as TGTGCCAGCAGCCCAGGACAGGGCACTGAAGCTCTCTTT. This gives the protein CASSPGQGTEALF.

V and J are TRBV11-2 and TRBJ1-1; D gene ambiguous. The CDR3 sequence is 12 residues long. Germline values: CDR1 SGHAT, CDR2 FQNNGV. The V end lost 2 bases, the J end lost 11 bases, and 12 bases lay between the germline ends. CDR3 in amino acids: CASSLNGRWAFF. DNA of the CDR3: TGTGCCAGCAGCTTAAATGGGCGGTGGGCTTTCTTT.

This clonotype was seen many times. The chain is built from TRBV20-1 and TRBJ2-5; D call uncertain. Trimming removed 1 base from V and 2 bases from J, with 11 bases in between. This CDR3 contains 14 residues. Germline values: CDR1 DFQATT, CDR2 SNEGSKA (reference sequence). The CDR3 spells CSARGLGGQETQYF. Here the CDR3 DNA reads TGCAGTGCTAGAGGGTTGGGCGGACAAGAGACCCAGTACTTC.

The chain combines TRBV7-8 with TRBJ2-3; D gene uncertain. In germline, CDR1 is SGHVS, CDR2 FQNEAQ. The CDR3 sequence is 12 residues long. Trimming shortened V by 5 bases and J by 3 bases, and 6 bases separated the two germline ends. CDR3 loop: CASSKMTDTQYF. The CDR3 DNA follows: TGTGCCAGCAGCAAAATGACAGATACGCAGTATTTT.

This chain joins TRBV12-3 or TRBV12-4 and TRBJ2-2; D possibly corresponds to TRBD2 (6 bases). The CDR3 has 15 amino acids. The germline V and J ends were trimmed by 7 bases and 3 bases, with 15 bases remaining between them. Here the CDR3 reads CASTDLGGYTGELFF. In DNA form, the CDR3 reads TGTGCCAGCACCGATTTGGGGGGTTACACCGGGGAGCTGTTTTTT.

This clonotype was recorded at least ten times. The chain's CDR3 is CSVGTSGKETQYF. DNA for the CDR3: TGCAGCGTCGGGACTAGCGGGAAAGAGACCCAGTACTTC. V gene TRBV29-1 combines with J gene TRBJ2-5; 13 bases align to TRBD2. J lost 3 bases, V lost 6 bases, and 1 base had no gene match. The CDR3 is 13 amino acids. Germline-derived CDR1 and CDR2 are SQVTM and ANQGSEA. Combining the CDR3 with reference TRBV29-1 and TRBJ2-5 gives the whole variable domain SAVISQKPSRDICQRGTSLTIQCQVDSQVTMMFWYRQQPGQSLTLIATANQGSEATYESGFVIDKFPISRPNLTFSTLTVSNMSPEDSSIYLCSVGTSGKETQYFGPGTRLLVL.

The CDR3 DNA reads TGTGCCAGCAGTTTTTCAGGGGGAGGACAAGAGACCCAGTACTTC. Its protein product is CASSFSGGGQETQYF. This chain connects TRBV6-2 or TRBV6-3 to TRBJ2-5; a weak D match, TRBD1 (7 bases). V was shortened by 4 bases and J by 2 bases, with 14 bases between the two germline ends. The CDR3 consists of 15 residues. Germline V gives CDR1 MNHEY, CDR2 SVGEGT.

This clonotype was observed at least ten times. The chain recombines TRBV11-2 with TRBJ2-2; perhaps TRBD2 as D (6 bases). Germline CDR1 reads SGHAT; CDR2 reads FQNNGV. This CDR3 is built from 14 residues. V was pared by 5 bases and J by 1 base, with 8 bases between. This CDR3 is CASSPSVNTGELFF. In DNA form, the CDR3 reads TGTGCCAGCAGCCCTAGCGTGAACACCGGGGAGCTGTTTTTT.

This clonotype occurred many times. This may be a read error, as it is one base from a much larger clone. The chain links TRBV7-6 to TRBJ2-5, with a possible D match to TRBD2 (6 bases). The CDR3 is made up of 17 amino acids. Germline-derived CDR1 and CDR2 are SGHVS and FNYEAQ. V lost 1 base and J 5 bases, leaving 20 bases between the germline ends. CDR3 protein: CASSLGRLVGGLETQYF. The CDR3 DNA reads as TGTGCCAGCAGCTTAGGGAGACTAGTGGGAGGACTCGAGACCCAGTACTTC.

This clonotype was recorded many times. This chain uses TRBV27 with TRBJ1-2; a possible D gene is TRBD1 (6 bases). Germline CDR1 and CDR2: MNHEY and SMNVEV (reference sequence). Trimming cost V 4 bases and J 4 bases, with 13 bases left between them. This CDR3 spans 14 amino acids. The CDR3 bases are TGTGCCAGCAGTTCCACGACAGGCTCCTATGGCTACACCTTC. It yields the protein CASSSTTGSYGYTF.

This clonotype was detected many times. This chain joins TRBV29-1 and TRBJ1-1; possibly TRBD1 for D (5 bases). The V end lost 5 bases, the J end lost 8 bases, and 15 bases lay between the germline ends. CDR1 is SQVTM, CDR2 ANQGSEA, per germline. The length of the CDR3 is 12 residues. CDR3 DNA sequence: TGCAGCGTTCGGCAGGGTAAGGGGGAAGCTTTCTTT. Translated: CSVRQGKGEAFF. The whole variable domain, remainder taken from reference TRBV29-1 and TRBJ1-1, is SAVISQKPSRDICQRGTSLTIQCQVDSQVTMMFWYRQQPGQSLTLIATANQGSEATYESGFVIDKFPISRPNLTFSTLTVSNMSPEDSSIYLCSVRQGKGEAFFGQGTRLTVV.

J is TRBJ1-1 and V is TRBV5-1; the D is unclear. From germline, CDR1 is SGHRS and CDR2 YFSETQ. CDR3 length equals 15 residues. V was shortened by 3 bases and J by 1 base, with 13 bases between the two germline ends. CDR3 nucleotide sequence: TGCGCCAGCAGCTGGTCGGGAAGGGAGAACACTGAAGCTTTCTTT. Its protein product is CASSWSGRENTEAFF.

At least ten counts were recorded for this clonotype. V is TRBV28 and J is TRBJ2-7; no clear D gene. The V gene's germline CDR1 is MDHEN and CDR2 SYDVKM. The CDR3 is 13 amino acids. V lost 3 bases and J lost 7, with 13 bases in between. The CDR3 loop reads CASSFRSLGEQYF. The CDR3 nucleotides read TGTGCCAGCAGTTTTAGAAGCTTGGGGGAGCAGTACTTC.

The table lists this clonotype with a few counts. The chain uses TRBV11-1 and TRBJ2-6; no clear D. This CDR3 comprises 14 residues. Germline V gene lookup returns CDR1 SGHAT and CDR2 FQDESV (reference sequence). V lost 4 bases and J 2 bases, leaving 6 bases between the germline ends. CDR3 amino acids: CASSWYPGANVLTF. In DNA, the CDR3 is TGTGCCAGCAGCTGGTACCCTGGGGCCAACGTCCTGACTTTC.

This clonotype showed up many times. This chain's CDR3 is CASRGTANYGYTF. The CDR3 region has the DNA TGTGCCAGCCGGGGGACGGCTAACTATGGCTACACCTTC. The genes are TRBV12-3 or TRBV12-4 and TRBJ1-2; weak D call: TRBD1 (5 bases). The length of the CDR3 is 13 residues. Trimming removed 8 bases from V and 0 bases from J, with 10 bases in between.

The rearrangement joins TRBV4-2 to TRBJ2-7; 12 bases are shared with TRBD2. The V gene's germline CDR1 is LGHNA and CDR2 YNFKEQ. J lost 5 bases, V lost 0 bases, and 2 bases had no gene match. This CDR3 contains 15 residues. The CDR3 region is CASSQEWTSGDEQYF. The CDR3, as DNA: TGTGCCAGCAGCCAAGAGTGGACTAGCGGGGACGAGCAGTACTTC.

This clonotype has more than one count but fewer than ten. The V call is TRBV10-3, the J call TRBJ2-7, with TRBD2 matching over 13 bases. The CDR3 is 17 amino acids. Germline CDR1 is ENHRY and CDR2 is SYGVKD. V shed 6 bases, J shed 0 bases, and the junction held 8 bases outside the gene matches. The CDR3 is CAIRSTSGREDSYEQYF. CDR3 DNA: TGTGCCATCAGATCAACTAGCGGGAGGGAAGACTCCTACGAGCAGTACTTC.

This clonotype came up many times. The V gene is TRBV6-2 or TRBV6-3, the J gene TRBJ1-1; the D gene is possibly TRBD1 (5 bases). CDR1 is MNHEY and CDR2 is SVGEGT in the germline V gene. The CDR3 sequence is 13 residues long. Trimming took 2 bases from V and 11 from J, leaving 15 bases between them. Here the CDR3 reads CASSYLRQQRAFF. Written as DNA, the CDR3 is TGTGCCAGCAGTTACCTAAGACAGCAACGGGCTTTCTTT.

This clonotype was found a few times. The CDR3 reads CASSLARASATDTQYF. CDR3 nucleotide sequence: TGTGCCAGCAGCTTAGCTCGGGCTAGCGCCACAGATACGCAGTATTTT. The chain recombines TRBV11-1 with TRBJ2-3; maybe TRBD2 (6 bases). V was pared by 0 bases and J by 2 bases, with 12 bases between. CDR1 is SGHAT and CDR2 is FQDESV in the germline V gene (reference sequence). CDR3 size: 16 residues.

Ten or more counts support this clonotype. The genes are TRBV15 and TRBJ1-2; D may be TRBD1 (5 bases). The CDR3 extends over 15 amino acids. Trimming pared 1 base from V and 4 bases from J, leaving 13 bases between. Germline loops: CDR1 LNHNV, CDR2 YYDKDF (reference sequence). The CDR3 loop reads CATSRVGPGVYGYTF. For the CDR3, the DNA is TGTGCCACCAGCAGAGTTGGCCCGGGGGTCTATGGCTACACCTTC.